The 19 T cell receptor beta chains in this list originate from one sample, sequenced in a study of blood T cell repertoires in COVID-19. The repertoire was sequenced with immunoSEQ multiplex PCR; TCRdb's copy has only in-frame clones and lacks some. The sample has under 200,000 clones, approximately 80% seen once. Material for sequencing was PBMCs or T cells enriched from blood (not recorded which). All receptors come from a woman aged 50 to 60 who had recovered from COVID-19.

This clone was picked up a small number of times. The chain combines TRBV7-2 with TRBJ1-3; D might be TRBD1 (6 bases). V lost 5 bases and J 4 bases, leaving 12 bases between the germline ends. This CDR3 has 14 amino acids. Germline CDR1 is SGHTA and CDR2 is FQGNSA. CDR3 amino acids: CASSTGLEGNTIYF. CDR3 bases: TGTGCCAGCAGCACAGGGCTGGAGGGAAACACCATATATTTT. The full variable domain, its missing parts supplied by reference TRBV7-2 and TRBJ1-3, is GAGVSQSPSNKVTEKGKDVELRCDPISGHTALYWYRQSLGQGLEFLIYFQGNSAPDKSGLPSDRFSAERTGGSVSTLTIQRTQQEDSAVYLCASSTGLEGNTIYFGEGSWLTVV.

The rearrangement joins TRBV15 to TRBJ2-5; D gene unclear. The V end lost 0 bases, the J end lost 6 bases, and 14 bases lay between the germline ends. The CDR3 consists of 15 residues. Germline loops: CDR1 LNHNV, CDR2 YYDKDF (reference sequence). As DNA, the CDR3 is TGTGCCACCAGCAGAGATCTGGAGCCGAGGCAGACCCAGTACTTC. It codes for CATSRDLEPRQTQYF.

This chain connects TRBV6-5 to TRBJ1-3; unclear D gene. The CDR3 has 16 amino acids. The germline gives CDR1 MNHEY, CDR2 SVGAGI. Trimming stripped 2 bases from V and 0 bases from J, with 11 bases between. The CDR3 loop reads CASSYGGSFSGNTIYF. DNA of the CDR3: TGTGCCAGCAGTTACGGCGGGTCCTTCTCTGGAAACACCATATATTTT.

This chain links TRBV19 with TRBJ2-1, with 12 bases identical to TRBD2. Per the germline V gene, CDR1 is LNHDA and CDR2 is SQIVND (reference sequence). After removal of 3 bases from V and 6 bases from J, the junction contained 3 bases not matched to a gene. The CDR3 is made up of 15 amino acids. The CDR3 bases are TGTGCCAGTAGTATTTTACTAGCGGGAGGCAATGAGCAGTTCTTC. Translating gives CASSILLAGGNEQFF.

This chain uses TRBV18 with TRBJ1-1; 7 nucleotides align to TRBD1. Germline V lookup: CDR1 KGHSH, CDR2 LQKENI. V was pared by 3 bases and J by 5 bases, with 3 bases of the junction left unmatched. The CDR3 loop spans 13 amino acids. The CDR3 DNA sequence: TGTGCCAGCTCACCGGGACAGACGACTGAAGCTTTCTTT. It translates to CASSPGQTTEAFF.

The chain joins TRBV12-3 or TRBV12-4 to TRBJ1-1, with no clear D. Trimming removed 2 bases from V and 4 bases from J, with 8 bases in between. The CDR3 is made up of 13 amino acids. This CDR3 is CASSLRRGTEAFF. CDR3 sequence (DNA): TGTGCCAGCAGTTTAAGGAGAGGCACTGAAGCTTTCTTT.

The V and J genes are TRBV7-2 and TRBJ2-3; D may be TRBD1 (5 bases). CDR3 length: 15 amino acids. V gave up 0 bases and J gave up 2 bases, with 9 bases separating them. Germline CDR1 SGHTA, CDR2 FQGNSA. Here the CDR3 reads CASSLARGATDTQYF. DNA for the CDR3: TGTGCCAGCAGCTTAGCGCGTGGGGCCACAGATACGCAGTATTTT.

The chain joins TRBV7-9 to TRBJ2-7; 9 bases align to TRBD2. CDR1 and CDR2 from the germline V gene are SEHNR and FQNEAQ (reference sequence). V dropped 3 bases and J dropped 0; count of bases not matched to a gene: 3. This CDR3 region has 15 residues. The CDR3 here is CASSFAGGSSYEQYF. The CDR3 DNA reads as TGTGCCAGCAGCTTCGCGGGAGGGAGCTCCTACGAGCAGTACTTC.

This chain uses TRBV3-1 (or the pseudogene TRBV3-2) with TRBJ1-1, with 7 bases matching TRBD1. CDR1 and CDR2 from the germline V gene are LGHDT and YNNKEL (reference sequence). With V trimmed by 2 bases and J by 8 bases, 11 bases remained unmatched. The CDR3 is 15 amino acids. CDR3 coding DNA: TGTGCCAGCAGCCAATCCAAACTTTCGGACAGGGAAGCTTTCTTT. Translating gives CASSQSKLSDREAFF.

Only a few counts were recorded for this clone. The chain combines TRBV11-3 with TRBJ2-7, with 9 bases matching TRBD1. After removal of 5 bases from V and 2 bases from J, the junction contained 10 bases not matched to a gene. This CDR3 has 16 residues. Germline V gene data show CDR1 as SGHNT and CDR2 as YENEEA. CDR3 sequence reads: CASSEEHGTGTYEQYF. The CDR3 DNA sequence: TGTGCCAGCAGCGAAGAACACGGGACAGGGACCTACGAGCAGTACTTC.

This chain connects TRBV11-3 to TRBJ1-1, with D unclear. The germline gives CDR1 SGHNT, CDR2 YENEEA. This CDR3 is 13 amino acids long. V was cut by 3 bases and J by 5 bases, with 10 bases left in between. CDR3 sequence: CASSFRDGTEAFF. CDR3 sequence (DNA): TGTGCCAGCAGCTTTCGGGATGGTACTGAAGCTTTCTTT.

V usage is TRBV3-1 (or the pseudogene TRBV3-2) and J usage is TRBJ1-1; 8 bases agree with TRBD1. This CDR3 has 13 residues. Trimming at V came to 3 bases and at J to 9 bases, leaving 6 bases not matched to a gene. Germline CDR1 is LGHDT and CDR2 is YNNKEL (reference sequence). The chain's CDR3 is CASSQGAGGKAFF. The DNA of the CDR3 is TGTGCCAGCAGCCAGGGTGCAGGGGGCAAAGCTTTCTTT.

V is TRBV9 and J is TRBJ1-4, with D perhaps TRBD1 (6 bases). Per germline, CDR1 SGDLS and CDR2 YYNGEE. V lost 3 bases, J lost 11 bases, and 17 bases lay in between. The CDR3 runs to 14 residues. CDR3 coding DNA: TGTGCCAGCAGCGCAACAGGGACAACGAGGAAACTGTTTTTT. Its protein product is CASSATGTTRKLFF.

The V gene is TRBV6-5, the J gene TRBJ1-5, with D perhaps matching TRBD1 (6 bases). CDR1 and CDR2 (germline): MNHEY, SVGAGI. Trimming left V 5 bases short and J 0 bases short, with 8 bases between. This CDR3 spans 14 amino acids. This CDR3 reads CASSRTASNQPQHF. The DNA for the CDR3 is TGTGCCAGCAGTCGGACAGCTAGCAATCAGCCCCAGCATTTT.

In this sample, this clone turned up a few times. This rearrangement joins TRBV5-1 to TRBJ2-3, with 8 bases identical to TRBD2. V was clipped by 7 bases and J by 0 bases; unmatched bases: 10. The CDR3 length is 16 residues. Germline-derived CDR1 and CDR2 are SGHRS and YFSETQ. CDR3 in DNA: TGCGCCAGCGGGGGAAGACTAGCGCCTAGCACAGATACGCAGTATTTT. It is translated as CASGGRLAPSTDTQYF.

The gene calls are TRBV5-6 and TRBJ2-1; tentative D call: TRBD2 (6 bases). The length of the CDR3 is 15 residues. With 1 base removed from V and 0 bases from J, the gap between germline ends came to 8 bases. Germline lookup yields CDR1 SGHDT and CDR2 YYEEEE. The chain's CDR3 is CASSLLGSSYNEQFF. The CDR3, as DNA: TGTGCCAGCAGCTTGCTCGGGAGCTCCTACAATGAGCAGTTCTTC.

This chain joins TRBV20-1 and TRBJ2-1; D gene uncertain. The V end lost 5 bases, the J end lost 4 bases, and 6 bases lay between the germline ends. This CDR3 spans 11 amino acids. Germline V CDR1 and CDR2: DFQATT, SNEGSKA (reference sequence). The CDR3 loop reads CSAALYNEQFF. CDR3 coding DNA: TGCAGTGCTGCCCTATACAATGAGCAGTTCTTC.

A single count supports this clone. The rearrangement links TRBV4-3 to TRBJ2-3, with 8 bases that match TRBD2. This CDR3 has 15 amino acids. CDR1 LGHNA and CDR2 YSLEER come from the germline V gene. The junction had 0 bases not matched to a gene; V was cut back by 0 bases and J by 1 base. CDR3 sequence (DNA): TGCGCCAGCAGCCAAGAACTAGCGGGCACAGATACGCAGTATTTT. Its translation is CASSQELAGTDTQYF.

The chain links TRBV14 to TRBJ1-2; D not certain. The CDR3 has 14 residues. From germline, CDR1 is SGHDN and CDR2 FVKESK. V lost 0 bases to trimming and J lost 2 bases, with 7 bases between them. DNA of the CDR3: TGTGCCAGCAGCCAAGATCGCGGGAACTATGGCTACACCTTC. Translating it yields CASSQDRGNYGYTF.